These T cell receptor beta chains were read from a single sample in a study of shared clonotypes between healthy human individuals. Data came from immunoSEQ multiplex PCR; TCRdb stores just in-frame clones and leaves some out. This sample has hundreds of thousands of clones, with roughly 80% found just once. Sample: PBMCs. All receptors derive from a woman in her thirties or forties in good health. Some clones in this sample may be carry-over from other donors' samples. CDR3s include the opening cysteine and the closing phenylalanine or tryptophan. A D gene is named only where the DNA matches it firmly. Clone size is not always given. Where it is, it says once, few, many or a class for expanded clones.

>TRBD1|TRBV19|TRBJ1-1|NA
TGTGCCAGTAAGGTAACAGGGGAAGTGGGCACTGAAGCTTTCTTT
CASKVTGEVGTEAFF
>TRBD2|TRBV9|TRBJ2-3|NA
TGTGCCAGCAGCGTAGTGGGGACTAGCGGGAGTGCAGATACGCAGTATTTT
CASSVVGTSGSADTQYF
>TRBD2|TRBV19|TRBJ2-3|NA
TGTGCCACCTCGGGACTAGCGGCTAGCACAGATACGCAGTATTTT
CATSGLAASTDTQYF
>NA|TRBV6-1|TRBJ2-7|NA
TGTGCCAGCTCTACAAGGATGCAGGGCGAGCAGTACTTC
CASSTRMQGEQYF
>NA|TRBV6-1|TRBJ2-7|NA
TGTGCCAGCAGTGAAGGGACAACCTACGAGCAGTACTTC
CASSEGTTYEQYF
>NA|TRBV7-3|TRBJ2-5|NA
TGTGCCAGCAGCCCCACAGCGGGAGAGACCCAGTACTTC
CASSPTAGETQYF
>NA|TRBV18|TRBJ1-1|NA
TGTGCCAGCTCACCTGGGGACACTGAAGCTTTCTTT
CASSPGDTEAFF
>NA|TRBV30|TRBJ2-4|NA
TGTGCCTGGAGGGCCCCCCCAGCCAAAAACATTCAGTACTTC
CAWRAPPAKNIQYF
>NA|TRBV11-2|TRBJ2-1|NA
TGTGCCAGCAGCTTAGATCTGATAGGCAATGAGCAGTTCTTC
CASSLDLIGNEQFF
>NA|TRBV7-9|TRBJ2-2|NA
TGTGCCAGCAGCTTAGCGTTAGGGAGAGTCGGGGAGCTGTTTTTT
CASSLALGRVGELFF
>TRBD2|TRBV11-2|TRBJ2-1|NA
TGTGCCAGCAGCTGGGGACTAGCGGCTTACAATGAGCAGTTCTTC
CASSWGLAAYNEQFF
>NA|TRBV7-2|TRBJ2-7|few
TGTGCCAGCAGCTTAGACTGGAGCTCCTACGAGCAGTACTTC
CASSLDWSSYEQYF
>TRBD2|TRBV10-3|TRBJ2-3|NA
TGTGCCATCTTCCTCGGGGGGAGGGGTAGCACAGATACGCAGTATTTT
CAIFLGGRGSTDTQYF
>NA|TRBV20-1|TRBJ2-7|NA
TGCAGTGCTACGGCCTACTACGAGCAGTACTTC
CSATAYYEQYF
>NA|TRBV6-1|TRBJ1-1|NA
TGTGCCAGCAGTGAATGGACGGATGAAGCTTTCTTT
CASSEWTDEAFF
>NA|TRBV15|TRBJ1-1|NA
TGTGCCACCAGCAGAGAAGCAGGGTGGGTCACTGAAGCTTTCTTT
CATSREAGWVTEAFF
>NA|TRBV7-2|TRBJ1-3|NA
TGTGCCAGCAGCTTAGGGGCCGGAATCTCTGGAAACACCATATATTTT
CASSLGAGISGNTIYF
>NA|TRBV7-8|TRBJ2-3|NA
TGTGCCAGCAGCTTGTGGGGCAGTTTAGGCACAGATACGCAGTATTTT
CASSLWGSLGTDTQYF
>NA|TRBV7-9|TRBJ2-1|once
TGTGCCAGCAGCGAGGGGCGGGGTGAGCAGTTCTTC
CASSEGRGEQFF
>TRBD2|TRBV2|TRBJ2-1|NA
TGTGCCAGCTCGACTAGCGGGAGTGACAATGAGCAGTTCTTC
CASSTSGSDNEQFF
>TRBD2|TRBV18|TRBJ2-1|NA
TGTGCCAGCTCACCACCACTAGCGGGAGGATATGAGCAGTTCTTC
CASSPPLAGGYEQFF
>TRBD1|TRBV28|TRBJ2-3|NA
TGTGCCAGCAGTCCACCGGGACAGGGGAATTCGGAAACAGATACGCAGTATTTT
CASSPPGQGNSETDTQYF
>TRBD2|TRBV29-1|TRBJ2-3|NA
TGCAGCGTTGAACGGCGGGAGTCACATTTT
CSVERRESHF
>TRBD2|TRBV5-5|TRBJ2-1|NA
TGTGCCAGCAGCGCGCTAGCGGGAGGGCTTAGAGATGAGCAGTTCTTC
CASSALAGGLRDEQFF
>NA|TRBV28|TRBJ2-4|NA
TGTGCCAGCAGGACGGGACACCAAGGGATGTACTTC
CASRTGHQGMYF
>NA|TRBV7-2|TRBJ2-5|NA
TGTGCCAGCAGCCCACCCGGCGGGGCTGGGACCCAGTACTTC
CASSPPGGAGTQYF
>NA|TRBV4-3|TRBJ2-2|NA
TGCGCCAGCAGCCACCTTCCGGGACCTCACACCGGGGAGCTGTTTTTT
CASSHLPGPHTGELFF
>TRBD2|TRBV29-1|TRBJ2-1|NA
TGCAGCGTTGGTGTGACTAGCGGCGGTGAGCAGTTCTTC
CSVGVTSGGEQFF
>TRBD2|TRBV14|TRBJ2-1|NA
TGTGCCAGCAGCCTAGCGGGACCCTACAATGAGCAGTTCTTC
CASSLAGPYNEQFF
>TRBD1|TRBV11-2|TRBJ2-1|NA
TGTGCCAGCAGCTCCCCCAGGGGGCGAGGCAATGAGCAGTTCTTC
CASSSPRGRGNEQFF
>TRBD1|TRBV10-3|TRBJ2-7|NA
TGTGCCATCAGTGAGTCTAGGACAGGGGGCACCTACGAGCAGTACTTC
CAISESRTGGTYEQYF
>TRBD1|TRBV5-1|TRBJ1-1|NA
TGCGCCAGCAGCTTTCAGGGGGACACTGAAGCTTTCTTT
CASSFQGDTEAFF
>TRBD2|TRBV6-1|TRBJ2-7|NA
TGTGCCAGCAGTGCGGGGACTAGCGGGGACTCCTACGAGCAGTACTTC
CASSAGTSGDSYEQYF
>TRBD1|TRBV4-2|TRBJ2-2|NA
TGTGCCAGCAGCCAGGACAGGGTTGCCGGGGAGCTGTTTTTT
CASSQDRVAGELFF
>TRBD1|TRBV2|TRBJ1-1|NA
TGTGCCAGCCGGACACAGGGGACAGCTGAAGCTTTCTTT
CASRTQGTAEAFF
>NA|TRBV6-1|TRBJ1-2|few
TGTGCCAGCAGTGAAGCGCAAGCTAACTATGGCTACACCTTC
CASSEAQANYGYTF
>NA|TRBV19|TRBJ1-4|NA
TGTGCCAGTAGTATCAGGGATGAAAAACTGTTTTTT
CASSIRDEKLFF
>TRBD2|TRBV28|TRBJ2-5|NA
TGTGCCAGCAGTTTAGCCAGCGGGAGGGCGGGGCAAGAGACCCAGTACTTC
CASSLASGRAGQETQYF
>TRBD1|TRBV9|TRBJ1-1|NA
TGTGCCAGCAGCGTGCTGGACAGGGACACTGAAGCTTTCTTT
CASSVLDRDTEAFF
>TRBD1|TRBV7-3|TRBJ2-2|NA
TGTGCCAGCAGCTTAAGGACAGGGTTGCTCACCGGGGAGCTGTTTTTT
CASSLRTGLLTGELFF
>TRBD1|TRBV11-2|TRBJ1-1|NA
TGTGCCAGCAGCTTCGCGGGGACAGGGATGAACACTGAAGCTTTCTTT
CASSFAGTGMNTEAFF
>NA|TRBV14|TRBJ1-2|NA
TGTGCCAGCGGCCACGGCAAGACCTATGGCTACACCTTC
CASGHGKTYGYTF
>NA|TRBV5-1|TRBJ1-1|once
TGCGCCAGCGCCCTGGCCATTATGAACACTGAAGCTTTCTTT
CASALAIMNTEAFF
>NA|TRBV15|TRBJ2-2|NA
TGTGCCACCAGCGGGCAGGTCGGGGAGCTGTTTTTT
CATSGQVGELFF
>NA|TRBV28|TRBJ2-7|NA
TGTGCCAGCCGATCCTCTGGATGGGGTTACGAGCAGTACTTC
CASRSSGWGYEQYF
>TRBD2|TRBV29-1|TRBJ2-7|NA
TGCAGCGCCATAGTTCGGGAGGGCCGGTACGAGCAGTACTTC
CSAIVREGRYEQYF
>NA|TRBV14|TRBJ2-1|NA
TGTGCCAGCAGCCAAAGGAGCTCCTACAATGAGCAGTTCTTC
CASSQRSSYNEQFF
>NA|TRBV14|TRBJ1-2|NA
TGTGCCAGCAGCTCCCACATGGGCTACACCTTC
CASSSHMGYTF
>TRBD2|TRBV5-1|TRBJ2-6|NA
TGCGCCAGCAGCTTTCGGAGCGGGACTGGGGCCAACGTCCTGACTTTC
CASSFRSGTGANVLTF
>NA|TRBV11-2|TRBJ2-7|NA
TGTGCCAGCAGCGCCCACTACGAGCAGTACTTC
CASSAHYEQYF
>NA|TRBV7-2|TRBJ2-5|NA
TGTGCCAGCAGCCCGGCCAGCGTGGAGACCCAGTACTTC
CASSPASVETQYF
>TRBD1|TRBV7-6|TRBJ2-1|once
TGTGCCAGCAGCCTAGGACAGGCAACGAGCTCCTACAATGAGCAGTTCTTC
CASSLGQATSSYNEQFF
>TRBD2|TRBV28|TRBJ2-6|NA
TGTGCCAGCAGCCAGGCAGGGAGGGAAGGATCTGGGGTCAACGTCCTGACTTTC
CASSQAGREGSGVNVLTF
>TRBD1|TRBV11-2|TRBJ2-7|NA
TGTGCCAGCAGCTTTGGGACAGGTCGATACGAGCAGTACTTC
CASSFGTGRYEQYF
>NA|TRBV9|TRBJ2-5|NA
TGTGCCAGCAGCGTAGGCGACAGCCGGCAAGAGACCCAGTACTTC
CASSVGDSRQETQYF
>TRBD1|TRBV2|TRBJ1-3|NA
TGTGCCAGCGACCTACAGGGGGCAGGGGGAAACACCATATATTTT
CASDLQGAGGNTIYF